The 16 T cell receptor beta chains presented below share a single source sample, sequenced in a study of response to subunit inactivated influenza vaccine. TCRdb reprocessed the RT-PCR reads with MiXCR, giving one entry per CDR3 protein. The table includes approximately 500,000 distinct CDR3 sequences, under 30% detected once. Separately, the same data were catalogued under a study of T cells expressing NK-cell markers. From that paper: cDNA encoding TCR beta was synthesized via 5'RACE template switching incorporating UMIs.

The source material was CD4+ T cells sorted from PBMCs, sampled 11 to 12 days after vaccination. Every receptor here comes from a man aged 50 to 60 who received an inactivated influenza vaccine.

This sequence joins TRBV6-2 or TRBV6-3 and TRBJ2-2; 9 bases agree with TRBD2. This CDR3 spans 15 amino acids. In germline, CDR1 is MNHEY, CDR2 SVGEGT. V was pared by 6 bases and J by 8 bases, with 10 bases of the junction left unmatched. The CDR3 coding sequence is TGTGCCAGCAGAAGCGCGGGAGGGCCAACTGGGGAGCTGTTTTTT. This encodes CASRSAGGPTGELFF.

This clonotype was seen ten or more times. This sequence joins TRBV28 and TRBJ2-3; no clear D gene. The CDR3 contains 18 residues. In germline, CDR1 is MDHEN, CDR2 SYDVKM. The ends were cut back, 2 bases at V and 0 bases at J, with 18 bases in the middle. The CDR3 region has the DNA TGTGCCAGCAGTTTAAAGGCCAGTCGGATAGATAGCACAGATACGCAGTATTTT. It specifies CASSLKASRIDSTDTQYF.

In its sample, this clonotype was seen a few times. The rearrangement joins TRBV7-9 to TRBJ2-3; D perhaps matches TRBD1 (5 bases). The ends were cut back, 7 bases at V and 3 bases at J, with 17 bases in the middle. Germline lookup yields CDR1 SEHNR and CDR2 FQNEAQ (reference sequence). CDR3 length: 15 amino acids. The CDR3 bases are TGTGCCAGCAACTACCTGGGGCAGGCGACAGATACGCAGTATTTT. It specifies CASNYLGQATDTQYF.

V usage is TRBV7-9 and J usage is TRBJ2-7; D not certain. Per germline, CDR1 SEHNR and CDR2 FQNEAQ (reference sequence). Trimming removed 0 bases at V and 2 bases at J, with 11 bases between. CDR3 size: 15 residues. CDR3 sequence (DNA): TGTGCCAGCAGCTTAGCGCCCGGTGGGCCCTACGAGCAGTACTTC. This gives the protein CASSLAPGGPYEQYF.

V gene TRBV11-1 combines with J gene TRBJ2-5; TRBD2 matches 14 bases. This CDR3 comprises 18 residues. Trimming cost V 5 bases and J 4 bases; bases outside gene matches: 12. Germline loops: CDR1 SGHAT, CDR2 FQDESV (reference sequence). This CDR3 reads CASSIIGGTSGGPETQYF. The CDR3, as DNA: TGTGCCAGCAGCATCATAGGGGGGACTAGCGGGGGACCAGAGACCCAGTACTTC.

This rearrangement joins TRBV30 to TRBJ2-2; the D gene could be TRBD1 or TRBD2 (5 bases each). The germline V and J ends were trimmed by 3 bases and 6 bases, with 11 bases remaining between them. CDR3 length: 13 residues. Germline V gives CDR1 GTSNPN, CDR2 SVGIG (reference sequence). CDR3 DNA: TGTGCCTGGAGGGATCAGGGAGCCGGGGAGCTGTTTTTT. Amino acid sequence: CAWRDQGAGELFF. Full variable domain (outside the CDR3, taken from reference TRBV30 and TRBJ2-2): SQTIHQWPATLVQPVGSPLSLECTVEGTSNPNLYWYRQAAGRGLQLLFYSVGIGQISSEVPQNLSASRPQDRQFILSSKKLLLSDSGFYLCAWRDQGAGELFFGEGSRLTVL.

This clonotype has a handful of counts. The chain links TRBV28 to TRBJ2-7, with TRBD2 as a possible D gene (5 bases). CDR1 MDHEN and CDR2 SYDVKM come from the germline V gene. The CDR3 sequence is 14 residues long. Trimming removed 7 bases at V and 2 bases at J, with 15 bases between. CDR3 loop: CASIPGLATYEQYF. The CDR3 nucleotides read TGTGCCAGCATCCCCGGCCTAGCTACCTACGAGCAGTACTTC.

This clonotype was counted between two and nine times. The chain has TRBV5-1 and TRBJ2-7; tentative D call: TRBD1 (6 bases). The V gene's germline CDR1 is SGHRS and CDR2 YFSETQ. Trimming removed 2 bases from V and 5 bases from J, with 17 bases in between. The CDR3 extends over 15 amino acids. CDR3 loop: CASSFNPRGSDEQYF. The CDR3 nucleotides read TGCGCCAGCAGCTTTAACCCCAGGGGATCAGACGAGCAGTACTTC. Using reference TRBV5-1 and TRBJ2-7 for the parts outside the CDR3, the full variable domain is KAGVTQTPRYLIKTRGQQVTLSCSPISGHRSVSWYQQTPGQGLQFLFEYFSETQRNKGNFPGRFSGRQFSNSRSEMNVSTLELGDSALYLCASSFNPRGSDEQYFGPGTRLTVT.

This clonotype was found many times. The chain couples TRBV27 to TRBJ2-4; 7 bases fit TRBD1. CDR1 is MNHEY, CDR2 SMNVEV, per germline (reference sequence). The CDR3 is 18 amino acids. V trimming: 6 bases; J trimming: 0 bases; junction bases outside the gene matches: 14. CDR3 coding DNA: TGTGCCAGCAGCCCCGGGACAGTGACTCCTCTAGCCAAAAACATTCAGTACTTC. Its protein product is CASSPGTVTPLAKNIQYF.

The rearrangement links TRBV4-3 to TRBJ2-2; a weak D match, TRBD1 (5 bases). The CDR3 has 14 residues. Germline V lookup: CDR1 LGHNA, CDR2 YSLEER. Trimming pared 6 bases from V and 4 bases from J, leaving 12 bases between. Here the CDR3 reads CASRPGRITGELFF. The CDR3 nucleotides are TGCGCCAGCAGACCAGGGCGGATCACCGGGGAGCTGTTTTTT.

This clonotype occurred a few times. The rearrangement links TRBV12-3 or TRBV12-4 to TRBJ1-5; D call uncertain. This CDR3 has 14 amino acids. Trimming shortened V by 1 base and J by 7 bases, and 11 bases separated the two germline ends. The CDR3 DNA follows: TGTGCCAGCAGTTTAGATGTGGTGAGCCAGCCCCAGCATTTT. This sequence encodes CASSLDVVSQPQHF.

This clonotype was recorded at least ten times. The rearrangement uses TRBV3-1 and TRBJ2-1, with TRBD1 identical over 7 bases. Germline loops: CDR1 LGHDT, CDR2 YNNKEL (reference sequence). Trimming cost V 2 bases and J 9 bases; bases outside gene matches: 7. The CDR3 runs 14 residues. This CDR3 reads CASSQFNRGAEQFF. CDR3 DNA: TGTGCCAGCAGCCAATTCAACAGGGGAGCTGAGCAGTTCTTC.

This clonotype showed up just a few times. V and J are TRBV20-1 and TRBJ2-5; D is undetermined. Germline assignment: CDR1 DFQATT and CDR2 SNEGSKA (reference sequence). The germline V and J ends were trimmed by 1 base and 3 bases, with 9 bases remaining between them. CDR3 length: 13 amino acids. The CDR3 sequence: CSARVPGKETQYF. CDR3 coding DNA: TGCAGTGCTAGAGTTCCAGGAAAAGAGACCCAGTACTTC.

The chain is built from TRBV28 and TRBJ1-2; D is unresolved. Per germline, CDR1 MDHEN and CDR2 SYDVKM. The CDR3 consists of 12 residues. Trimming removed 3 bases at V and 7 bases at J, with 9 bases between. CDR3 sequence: CASSFRGSGYTF. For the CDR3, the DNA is TGTGCCAGCAGTTTTCGTGGGTCTGGCTACACCTTC.

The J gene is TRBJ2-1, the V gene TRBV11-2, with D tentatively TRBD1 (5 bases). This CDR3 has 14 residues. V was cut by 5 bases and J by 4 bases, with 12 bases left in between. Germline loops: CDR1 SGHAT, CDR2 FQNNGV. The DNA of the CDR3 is TGTGCCAGCAGCGCTCCCCGACAGTACAATGAGCAGTTCTTC. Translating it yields CASSAPRQYNEQFF.

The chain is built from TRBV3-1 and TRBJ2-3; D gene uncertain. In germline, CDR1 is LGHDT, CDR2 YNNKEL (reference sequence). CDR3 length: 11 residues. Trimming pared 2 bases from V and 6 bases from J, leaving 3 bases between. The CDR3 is CASSQMDTQYF. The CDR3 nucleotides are TGTGCCAGCAGCCAAATGGATACGCAGTATTTT.